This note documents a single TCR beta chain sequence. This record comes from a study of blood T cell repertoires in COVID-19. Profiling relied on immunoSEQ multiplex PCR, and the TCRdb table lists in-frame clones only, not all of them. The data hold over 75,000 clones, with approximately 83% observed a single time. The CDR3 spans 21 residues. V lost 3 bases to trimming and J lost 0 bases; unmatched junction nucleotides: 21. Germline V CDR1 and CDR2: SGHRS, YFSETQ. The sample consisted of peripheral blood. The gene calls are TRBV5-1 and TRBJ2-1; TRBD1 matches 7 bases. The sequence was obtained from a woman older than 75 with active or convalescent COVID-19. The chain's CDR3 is CASSSLPGTDLFPPSYNEQFF. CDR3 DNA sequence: TGCGCCAGCAGCTCTCTCCCCGGGACAGATCTCTTCCCTCCCTCCTACAATGAGCAGTTCTTC.